This T cell receptor beta chain was captured in a study of blood T cells in healthy people across ages. The CDR3 length is 12 residues. Germline CDR1 reads SQVTM; CDR2 reads ANQGSEA. Deletions cut 4 bases from V and 4 bases from J, with 9 bases between. A second PCR, run for about 7 to 11 cycles, used a sample-barcoded 5' primer plus a J-beta primer mix. TCRdb re-called the 5' RACE reads through MiXCR, storing one row per CDR3 protein. This sample has 2 million or so distinct CDR3 sequences, with about 50% found just once. This receptor was taken from a woman in her thirties or forties in good health. The chain carries TRBV29-1 and TRBJ2-3; perhaps TRBD1 as D (6 bases). Source material: blood. CDR3 sequence: CSVGTAADTQYF. CDR3 bases: TGCAGCGTTGGGACAGCCGCAGATACGCAGTATTTT.